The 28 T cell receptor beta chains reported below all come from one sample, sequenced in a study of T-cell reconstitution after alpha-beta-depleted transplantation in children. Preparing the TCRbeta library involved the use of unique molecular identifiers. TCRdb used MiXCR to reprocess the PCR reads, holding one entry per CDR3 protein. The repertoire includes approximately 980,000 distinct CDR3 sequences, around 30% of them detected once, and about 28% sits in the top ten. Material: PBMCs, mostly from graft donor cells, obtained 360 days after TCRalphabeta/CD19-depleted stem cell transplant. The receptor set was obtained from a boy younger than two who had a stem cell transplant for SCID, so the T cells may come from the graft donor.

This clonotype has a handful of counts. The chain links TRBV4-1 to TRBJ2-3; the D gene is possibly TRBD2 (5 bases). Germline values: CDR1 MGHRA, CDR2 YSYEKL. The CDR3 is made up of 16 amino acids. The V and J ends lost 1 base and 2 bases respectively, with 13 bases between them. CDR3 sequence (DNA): TGCGCCAGCAGCCAAGTAGGGAGTCAATCCACAGATACGCAGTATTTT. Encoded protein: CASSQVGSQSTDTQYF.

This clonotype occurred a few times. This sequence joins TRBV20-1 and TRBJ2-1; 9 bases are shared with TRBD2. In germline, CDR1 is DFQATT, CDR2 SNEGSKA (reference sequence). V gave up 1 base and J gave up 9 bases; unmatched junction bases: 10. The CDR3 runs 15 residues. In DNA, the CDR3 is TGCAGTGCTAGAGGTGGGACTAGCTCGAAATCTGAGCAGTTCTTC. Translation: CSARGGTSSKSEQFF.

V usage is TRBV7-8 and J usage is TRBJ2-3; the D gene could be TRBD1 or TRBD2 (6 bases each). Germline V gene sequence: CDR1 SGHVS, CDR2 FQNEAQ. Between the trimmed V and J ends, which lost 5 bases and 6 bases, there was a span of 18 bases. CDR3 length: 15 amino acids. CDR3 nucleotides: TGTGCCAGCAGCCAACAGGGACTCAACGGGGATACGCAGTATTTT. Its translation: CASSQQGLNGDTQYF.

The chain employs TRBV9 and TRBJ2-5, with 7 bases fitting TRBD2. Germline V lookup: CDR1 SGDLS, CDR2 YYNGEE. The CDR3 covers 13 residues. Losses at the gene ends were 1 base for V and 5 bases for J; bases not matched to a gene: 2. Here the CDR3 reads CASSVLGGETQYF. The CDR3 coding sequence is TGTGCCAGCAGCGTACTGGGAGGGGAGACCCAGTACTTC.

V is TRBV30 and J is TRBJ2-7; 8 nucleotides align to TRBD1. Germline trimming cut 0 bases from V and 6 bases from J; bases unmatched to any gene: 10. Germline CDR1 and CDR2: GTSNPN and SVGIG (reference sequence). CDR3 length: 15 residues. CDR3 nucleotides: TGTGCCTGGAGTGTCTGGGACAGGCTGGGGGGCGAGCAGTACTTC. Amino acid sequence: CAWSVWDRLGGEQYF.

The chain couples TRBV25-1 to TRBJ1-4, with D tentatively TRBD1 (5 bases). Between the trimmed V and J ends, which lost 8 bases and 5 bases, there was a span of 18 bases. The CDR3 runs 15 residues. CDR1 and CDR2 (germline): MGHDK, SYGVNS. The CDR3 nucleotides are TGTGCCAGCGGGCCTGCGGGGGGGGGAAATGAAAAACTGTTTTTT. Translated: CASGPAGGGNEKLFF.

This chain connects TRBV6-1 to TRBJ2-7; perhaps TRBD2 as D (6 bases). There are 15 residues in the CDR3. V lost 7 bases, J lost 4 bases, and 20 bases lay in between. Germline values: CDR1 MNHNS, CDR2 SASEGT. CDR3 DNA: TGTGCCAGCAAAACAGGCCCCTGGGGGACTTACGAGCAGTACTTC. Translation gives CASKTGPWGTYEQYF.

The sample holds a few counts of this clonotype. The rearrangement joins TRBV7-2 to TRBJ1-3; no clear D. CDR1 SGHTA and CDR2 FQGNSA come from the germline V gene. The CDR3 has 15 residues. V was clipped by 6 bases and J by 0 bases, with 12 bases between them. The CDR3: CASSEGGISGNTIYF. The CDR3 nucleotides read TGTGCCAGCAGTGAAGGTGGAATCTCTGGAAACACCATATATTTT.

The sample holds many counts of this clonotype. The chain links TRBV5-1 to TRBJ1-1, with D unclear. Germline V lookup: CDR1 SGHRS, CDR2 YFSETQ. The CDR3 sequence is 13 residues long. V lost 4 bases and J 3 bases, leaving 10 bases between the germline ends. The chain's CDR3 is CASSAWEDTEAFF. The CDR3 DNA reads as TGCGCCAGCAGCGCCTGGGAGGACACTGAAGCTTTCTTT.

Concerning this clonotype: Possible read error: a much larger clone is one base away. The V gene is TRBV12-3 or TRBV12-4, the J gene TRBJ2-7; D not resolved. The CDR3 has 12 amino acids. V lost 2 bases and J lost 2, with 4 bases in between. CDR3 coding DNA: TGTGCCAGCAGTTTAAATCCCTACGAGCAGTACTTC. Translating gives CASSLNPYEQYF.

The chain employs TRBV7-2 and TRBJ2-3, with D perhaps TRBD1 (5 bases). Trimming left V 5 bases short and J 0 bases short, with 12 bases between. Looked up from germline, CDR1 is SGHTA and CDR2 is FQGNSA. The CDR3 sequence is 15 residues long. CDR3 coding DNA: TGTGCCAGCAGCGCCTCGACAGTTAGCACAGATACGCAGTATTTT. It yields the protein CASSASTVSTDTQYF. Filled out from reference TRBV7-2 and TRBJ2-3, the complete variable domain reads GAGVSQSPSNKVTEKGKDVELRCDPISGHTALYWYRQSLGQGLEFLIYFQGNSAPDKSGLPSDRFSAERTGGSVSTLTIQRTQQEDSAVYLCASSASTVSTDTQYFGPGTRLTVL.

The CDR3 sequence: CASVGRVGTDTQYF. The CDR3 DNA follows: TGTGCCAGCGTCGGGCGGGTGGGCACAGATACGCAGTATTTT. The chain has TRBV25-1 and TRBJ2-3; possible D gene TRBD2, 5 bases. The germline V gene has CDR1 MGHDK and CDR2 SYGVNS. Trimming removed 8 bases from V and 1 base from J, with 13 bases in between. CDR3 length: 14 residues.

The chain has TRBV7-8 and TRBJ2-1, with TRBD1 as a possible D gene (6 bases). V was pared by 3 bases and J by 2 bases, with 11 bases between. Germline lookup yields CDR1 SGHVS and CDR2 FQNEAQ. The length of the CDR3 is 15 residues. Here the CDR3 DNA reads TGTGCCAGCAGCTTGCCCGGGACAACCTACAATGAGCAGTTCTTC. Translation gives CASSLPGTTYNEQFF.

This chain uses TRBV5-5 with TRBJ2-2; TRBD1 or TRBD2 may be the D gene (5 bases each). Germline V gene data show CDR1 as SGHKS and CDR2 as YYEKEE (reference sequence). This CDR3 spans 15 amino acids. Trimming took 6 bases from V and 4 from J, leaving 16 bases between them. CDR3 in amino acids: CASIPGRTVTGELFF. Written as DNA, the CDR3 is TGTGCCAGCATCCCGGGACGGACCGTCACCGGGGAGCTGTTTTTT.

CDR3 DNA: TGTGCCAGCAGCTTATGGCAGTACGAGCAGTACTTC. Protein product: CASSLWQYEQYF. V usage is TRBV7-9 and J usage is TRBJ2-7; D is unresolved. Germline V gene lookup returns CDR1 SEHNR and CDR2 FQNEAQ (reference sequence). V lost 2 bases, J lost 4 bases, and 6 bases lay in between. This CDR3 region has 12 residues.

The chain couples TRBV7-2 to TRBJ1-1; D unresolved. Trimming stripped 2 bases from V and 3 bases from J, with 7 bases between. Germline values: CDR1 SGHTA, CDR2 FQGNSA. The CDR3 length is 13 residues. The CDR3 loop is CASSLTLDTEAFF. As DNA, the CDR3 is TGTGCCAGCAGCTTAACGCTTGACACTGAAGCTTTCTTT.

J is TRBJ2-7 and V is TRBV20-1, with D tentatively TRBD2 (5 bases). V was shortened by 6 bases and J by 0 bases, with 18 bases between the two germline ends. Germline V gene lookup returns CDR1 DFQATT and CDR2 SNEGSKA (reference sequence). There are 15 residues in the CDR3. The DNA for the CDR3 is TGCAGTGCCTATGGTAGAGGGTTGAGCTCCTACGAGCAGTACTTC. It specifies CSAYGRGLSSYEQYF.

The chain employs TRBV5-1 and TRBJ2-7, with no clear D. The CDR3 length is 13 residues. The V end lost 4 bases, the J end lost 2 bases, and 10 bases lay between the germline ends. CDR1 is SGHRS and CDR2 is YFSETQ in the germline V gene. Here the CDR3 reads CASSTGRTYEQYF. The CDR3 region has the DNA TGCGCCAGCAGCACTGGACGGACCTACGAGCAGTACTTC.

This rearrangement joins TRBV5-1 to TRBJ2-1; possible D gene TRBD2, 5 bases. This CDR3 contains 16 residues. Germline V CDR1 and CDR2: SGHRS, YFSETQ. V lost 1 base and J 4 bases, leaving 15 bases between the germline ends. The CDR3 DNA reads TGCGCCAGCAGCTTGATAGCGCCGGTCTCTTACAATGAGCAGTTCTTC. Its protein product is CASSLIAPVSYNEQFF. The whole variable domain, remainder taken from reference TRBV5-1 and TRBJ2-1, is KAGVTQTPRYLIKTRGQQVTLSCSPISGHRSVSWYQQTPGQGLQFLFEYFSETQRNKGNFPGRFSGRQFSNSRSEMNVSTLELGDSALYLCASSLIAPVSYNEQFFGPGTRLTVL.

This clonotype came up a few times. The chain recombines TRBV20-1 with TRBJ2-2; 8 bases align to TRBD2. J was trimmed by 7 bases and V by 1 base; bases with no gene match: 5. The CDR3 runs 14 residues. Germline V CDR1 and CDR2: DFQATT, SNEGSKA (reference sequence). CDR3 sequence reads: CSARASGGIGELFF. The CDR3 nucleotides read TGCAGTGCTAGAGCAAGCGGGGGTATCGGGGAGCTGTTTTTT.

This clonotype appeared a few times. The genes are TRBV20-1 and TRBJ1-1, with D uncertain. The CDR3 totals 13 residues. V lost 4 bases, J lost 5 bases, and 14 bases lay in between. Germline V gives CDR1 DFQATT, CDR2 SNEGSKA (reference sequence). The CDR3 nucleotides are TGCAGTGCTACCGACCCAGGAGGGACTGAAGCTTTCTTT. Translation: CSATDPGGTEAFF.

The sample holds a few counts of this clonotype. Here the CDR3 reads CASSSQTQSTDTQYF. The CDR3 nucleotides are TGCGCCAGCAGCTCACAGACTCAGAGCACAGATACGCAGTATTTT. The chain joins TRBV5-1 to TRBJ2-3; D not resolved. CDR3 size: 15 residues. The V gene's germline CDR1 is SGHRS and CDR2 YFSETQ. V was pared by 3 bases and J by 0 bases, with 11 bases between.

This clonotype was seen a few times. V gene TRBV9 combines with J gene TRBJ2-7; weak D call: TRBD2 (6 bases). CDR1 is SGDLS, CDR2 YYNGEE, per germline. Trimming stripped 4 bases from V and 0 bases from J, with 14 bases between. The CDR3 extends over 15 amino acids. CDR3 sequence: CASSPQGLPSYEQYF. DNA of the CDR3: TGTGCCAGCAGCCCTCAGGGACTGCCCTCCTACGAGCAGTACTTC.

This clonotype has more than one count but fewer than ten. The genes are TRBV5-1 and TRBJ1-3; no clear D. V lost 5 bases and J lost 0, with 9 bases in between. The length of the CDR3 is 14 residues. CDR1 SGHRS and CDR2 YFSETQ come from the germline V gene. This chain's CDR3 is CASRWETSGNTIYF. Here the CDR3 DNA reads TGCGCCAGCAGATGGGAGACCTCTGGAAACACCATATATTTT.

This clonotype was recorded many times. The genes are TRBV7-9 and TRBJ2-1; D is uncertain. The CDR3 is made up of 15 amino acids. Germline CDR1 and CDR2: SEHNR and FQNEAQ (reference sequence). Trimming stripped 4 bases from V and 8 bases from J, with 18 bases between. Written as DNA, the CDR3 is TGTGCCAGCAGCTCCGGGCCCCTCCCTGGGGATGAGCAGTTCTTC. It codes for CASSSGPLPGDEQFF.

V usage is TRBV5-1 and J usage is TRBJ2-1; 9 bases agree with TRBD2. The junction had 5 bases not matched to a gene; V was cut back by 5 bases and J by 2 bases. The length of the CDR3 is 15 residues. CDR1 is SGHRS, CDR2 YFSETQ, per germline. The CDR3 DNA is TGCGCCAGCAGAGTTAGCGGGGGCCCCTACAATGAGCAGTTCTTC. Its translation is CASRVSGGPYNEQFF.

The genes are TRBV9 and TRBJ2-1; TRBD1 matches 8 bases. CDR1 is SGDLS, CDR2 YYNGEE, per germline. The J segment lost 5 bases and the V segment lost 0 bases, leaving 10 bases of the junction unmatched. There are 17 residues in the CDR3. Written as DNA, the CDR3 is TGTGCCAGCAGCGTAGTCGGGACAGGCTTCGCCCACAATGAGCAGTTCTTC. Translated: CASSVVGTGFAHNEQFF.

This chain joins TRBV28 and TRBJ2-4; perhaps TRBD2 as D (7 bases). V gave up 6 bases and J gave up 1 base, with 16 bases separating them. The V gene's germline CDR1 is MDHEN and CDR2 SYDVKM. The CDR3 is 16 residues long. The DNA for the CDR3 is TGTGCCAGCAGAGGAGGGGGGGTAGAGGCCAAAAACATTCAGTACTTC. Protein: CASRGGGVEAKNIQYF.